One sample yielded the 10 T cell receptor beta chains listed below, sequenced in a study of T cells after posttransplantation cyclophosphamide. Data came from immunoSEQ multiplex PCR; TCRdb stores just in-frame clones and leaves some out. The profile shows some 20,000 clones, 95% to 99% of them singletons. The naive gate required viable CD3+CD4+ or CD3+CD8+ cells with CCR7+CD45RA+CD45RO-CD95-CD27+CD28+ phenotype. Sequenced material: naive CD4+ T cells sorted from PBMCs. The receptors stem from a middle-aged man in good health, CMV-negative, and a related stem cell transplant donor.

The CDR3 DNA sequence: TGTGCCAGCAGCTTAGGGACAGGGCGGGATACGCAGTATTTT. Its protein product is CASSLGTGRDTQYF. The rearrangement joins TRBV11-2 to TRBJ2-3; 8 bases fit TRBD1. Germline V gives CDR1 SGHAT, CDR2 FQNNGV. The junction had 3 bases not matched to a gene; V was cut back by 1 base and J by 6 bases. CDR3 size: 14 residues. Using reference TRBV11-2 and TRBJ2-3 for the parts outside the CDR3, the full variable domain is EAGVAQSPRYKIIEKRQSVAFWCNPISGHATLYWYQQILGQGPKLLIQFQNNGVVDDSQLPKDRFSAERLKGVDSTLKIQPAKLEDSAVYLCASSLGTGRDTQYFGPGTRLTVL.

The chain uses TRBV6-5 and TRBJ2-1, with 7 bases matching TRBD2. V gave up 2 bases and J gave up 7 bases; unmatched junction bases: 5. CDR3 size: 14 residues. CDR1 and CDR2 (germline): MNHEY, SVGAGI. The CDR3: CASSYAGVGNEQFF. The CDR3 DNA reads TGTGCCAGCAGTTACGCGGGAGTGGGGAATGAGCAGTTCTTC.

V gene TRBV28 combines with J gene TRBJ2-3, with 7 bases identical to TRBD1. From germline, CDR1 is MDHEN and CDR2 SYDVKM. CDR3 size: 13 residues. V gave up 6 bases and J gave up 3 bases; unmatched junction bases: 3. The CDR3 here is CASRGTETDTQYF. The CDR3 bases are TGTGCCAGCAGGGGGACAGAAACAGATACGCAGTATTTT.

The chain couples TRBV5-6 to TRBJ2-2; 7 bases line up with TRBD1. Trimming at V came to 4 bases and at J to 6 bases, leaving 12 bases not matched to a gene. The CDR3 totals 16 residues. Germline CDR1 SGHDT, CDR2 YYEEEE. The CDR3 DNA is TGTGCCAGCAGCCTGACAGGGCCAAGTACTCCCGGGGAGCTGTTTTTT. Translated, it gives CASSLTGPSTPGELFF.

The chain links TRBV19 to TRBJ2-1; TRBD2 agrees at 8 bases. The length of the CDR3 is 17 residues. V lost 0 bases to trimming and J lost 5 bases; unmatched junction nucleotides: 9. The germline V gene has CDR1 LNHDA and CDR2 SQIVND (reference sequence). CDR3 nucleotide sequence: TGTGCCAGTAGTATAGAGGCCGGGACTAGACTAAACAATGAGCAGTTCTTC. As protein: CASSIEAGTRLNNEQFF.

J is TRBJ2-4 and V is TRBV7-2; 8 bases match TRBD2. Germline CDR1 is SGHTA and CDR2 is FQGNSA. This CDR3 is built from 15 residues. With 5 bases clipped from V and 5 bases from J, the junction kept 8 bases outside the gene matches. The CDR3 loop reads CASSRDRGGENIQYF. In nucleotides, the CDR3 is TGTGCCAGCAGCCGGGATCGGGGGGGGGAAAACATTCAGTACTTC.

This chain connects TRBV2 to TRBJ2-7; TRBD2 matches 8 bases. CDR1 is SNHLY, CDR2 FYNNEI, per germline. CDR3 length equals 14 residues. After removal of 7 bases from V and 0 bases from J, the junction contained 5 bases not matched to a gene. In DNA, the CDR3 is TGTGCCAGCATGCCGGCGGGAGGCTCCTACGAGCAGTACTTC. It is translated as CASMPAGGSYEQYF.

This chain connects TRBV5-1 to TRBJ1-3; TRBD1 is a possible D gene (6 bases). Per the germline V gene, CDR1 is SGHRS and CDR2 is YFSETQ. This CDR3 contains 17 residues. V was cut by 4 bases and J by 0 bases, with 17 bases left in between. Here the CDR3 reads CASSHPTGPGSGNTIYF. The DNA of the CDR3 is TGCGCCAGCAGCCATCCTACAGGGCCGGGCTCTGGAAACACCATATATTTT. The full variable domain, with the rest looked up from reference TRBV5-1 and TRBJ1-3, is KAGVTQTPRYLIKTRGQQVTLSCSPISGHRSVSWYQQTPGQGLQFLFEYFSETQRNKGNFPGRFSGRQFSNSRSEMNVSTLELGDSALYLCASSHPTGPGSGNTIYFGEGSWLTVV.

The chain uses TRBV10-3 and TRBJ2-2; TRBD1 aligns across 8 bases. Trimming at V came to 0 bases and at J to 5 bases, leaving 5 bases not matched to a gene. From germline, CDR1 is ENHRY and CDR2 SYGVKD. The length of the CDR3 is 16 residues. The CDR3 sequence: CAISESVQGVTGELFF. The CDR3, as DNA: TGTGCCATCAGTGAGTCGGTACAGGGGGTAACCGGGGAGCTGTTTTTT.

This rearrangement joins TRBV18 to TRBJ1-4, with D possibly being TRBD1 (5 bases). CDR3 size: 15 residues. V lost 2 bases and J 8 bases, leaving 15 bases between the germline ends. Germline V lookup: CDR1 KGHSH, CDR2 LQKENI. CDR3 sequence (DNA): TGTGCCAGCTCACCAGTTCGGGGGGGAAACGAAAAACTGTTTTTT. It specifies CASSPVRGGNEKLFF.